This is a list of T cell receptor beta chains from one sample in a study of control samples from healthy donors and cancer patients. Profiled with immunoSEQ multiplex PCR; TCRdb holds only in-frame clones, not every one. This table has some 200,000 clones, roughly 91% appearing once. Sequencing was done on a sample of blood. Receptor source: a woman in her twenties or thirties in good health. Both conserved end residues are part of each CDR3. Fields, in order: CDR3 DNA, CDR3 protein, J gene, V gene, clone size, D gene. A D gene is named only where the DNA matches it firmly. Clone size is given for some rows only: seen once, a few or many times, or a class if the clone is expanded.

cdr3_nt: TGTGCCAGCAGTTACTGGGACAGTCAAAACACCATATATTTT
cdr3_aa: CASSYWDSQNTIYF
j_call: TRBJ1-3
v_call: TRBV6-5
clone_size: few
d_call: TRBD1

cdr3_nt: TGTGCCAGCAGTTCGAGGACAGGGTCCGATCAGCCCCAGCATTTT
cdr3_aa: CASSSRTGSDQPQHF
j_call: TRBJ1-5
v_call: TRBV28
clone_size: -
d_call: TRBD1

cdr3_nt: TGCGCCAGCAGCTCCCAGGGTGGGGGTGAAAAACTGTTTTTT
cdr3_aa: CASSSQGGGEKLFF
j_call: TRBJ1-4
v_call: TRBV5-1
clone_size: -
d_call: -

cdr3_nt: TGTGCCAGCAGCTTAGGGCGGGTGAACACCGGGGAGCTGTTTTTT
cdr3_aa: CASSLGRVNTGELFF
j_call: TRBJ2-2
v_call: TRBV7-6
clone_size: -
d_call: -

cdr3_nt: TGTGCTAGTGGTTTGGCGCCTAGCGGGGGGGCCTACAATGAGCAGTTCTTC
cdr3_aa: CASGLAPSGGAYNEQFF
j_call: TRBJ2-1
v_call: TRBV12-5
clone_size: -
d_call: TRBD2

cdr3_nt: TGTGCCAGCAGCCCGGGACAGGGGGCTGGAAACACCATATATTTT
cdr3_aa: CASSPGQGAGNTIYF
j_call: TRBJ1-3
v_call: TRBV28
clone_size: -
d_call: TRBD1

cdr3_nt: TGTGCCAGCAGTGGGACAGGGGGGTTTTACGAGCAGTACTTC
cdr3_aa: CASSGTGGFYEQYF
j_call: TRBJ2-7
v_call: TRBV6-2/TRBV6-3
clone_size: -
d_call: TRBD1

cdr3_nt: TGTGCCAGCAGTGACCTCGGACAGGGGGGAACAGATACGCAGTATTTT
cdr3_aa: CASSDLGQGGTDTQYF
j_call: TRBJ2-3
v_call: TRBV2
clone_size: once
d_call: TRBD1

cdr3_nt: TGTGCCAGTAGTATGCGGGGACTTGGGCAAGAGACCCAGTACTTC
cdr3_aa: CASSMRGLGQETQYF
j_call: TRBJ2-5
v_call: TRBV19
clone_size: -
d_call: -

cdr3_nt: TGTGCCAGCAGAGCCGGGACAGGGTCACAGTATTTT
cdr3_aa: CASRAGTGSQYF
j_call: TRBJ2-3
v_call: TRBV28
clone_size: -
d_call: TRBD1

cdr3_nt: TGTGCCAGCAGCCCGAGAATAGCGGGAGTCGAGACCCAGTACTTC
cdr3_aa: CASSPRIAGVETQYF
j_call: TRBJ2-5
v_call: TRBV11-2
clone_size: -
d_call: TRBD2

cdr3_nt: TGTGCCAGCAGTTTAGCCTCTAATGAAAAACTGTTTTTT
cdr3_aa: CASSLASNEKLFF
j_call: TRBJ1-4
v_call: TRBV28
clone_size: -
d_call: -

cdr3_nt: TGTGCTATTAGCGGGAGAAGCGGTGACATTCAGTACTTC
cdr3_aa: CAISGRSGDIQYF
j_call: TRBJ2-4
v_call: TRBV19
clone_size: -
d_call: TRBD2

cdr3_nt: TGCGCCAGCAGCACGAGCGGGGGCTCCTACGAGCAGTACTTC
cdr3_aa: CASSTSGGSYEQYF
j_call: TRBJ2-7
v_call: TRBV5-1
clone_size: -
d_call: TRBD2

cdr3_nt: TGTGCCAGCAGCCAAGCAAATCGACAGGCCTACGAGCAGTACTTC
cdr3_aa: CASSQANRQAYEQYF
j_call: TRBJ2-7
v_call: TRBV14
clone_size: -
d_call: -

cdr3_nt: TGTGCCAGCAGTCTAGGGGGTCGCACTGAAGCTTTCTTT
cdr3_aa: CASSLGGRTEAFF
j_call: TRBJ1-1
v_call: TRBV12-3/TRBV12-4
clone_size: -
d_call: -

cdr3_nt: TGTGCCAGCAGCCCTGGGGGGGGACTACACAATGAGCAGTTCTTC
cdr3_aa: CASSPGGGLHNEQFF
j_call: TRBJ2-1
v_call: TRBV7-2
clone_size: -
d_call: TRBD2

cdr3_nt: TGTGCCAGCAGTTTAGAAGGGGGGAACTATAATTCACCCCTCCACTTT
cdr3_aa: CASSLEGGNYNSPLHF
j_call: TRBJ1-6
v_call: TRBV27
clone_size: -
d_call: -

cdr3_nt: TGTGCCAGCAGCTTCACTAGCGGGGGCCAAGAGACCCAGTACTTC
cdr3_aa: CASSFTSGGQETQYF
j_call: TRBJ2-5
v_call: TRBV5-6
clone_size: -
d_call: TRBD2

cdr3_nt: TGTGCCAGCAGAGGATCAGGGGCCGTCGATTCACCCCTCCACTTT
cdr3_aa: CASRGSGAVDSPLHF
j_call: TRBJ1-6
v_call: TRBV25-1
clone_size: -
d_call: -

cdr3_nt: TGCGCCAGCAGCCAAGAGTCGGGGACAGACTACGAGCAGTACTTC
cdr3_aa: CASSQESGTDYEQYF
j_call: TRBJ2-7
v_call: TRBV4-3
clone_size: -
d_call: TRBD1

cdr3_nt: TGTGCCAGCAGCTTAAGACTAGCCCTAAATGAGCAGTTCTTC
cdr3_aa: CASSLRLALNEQFF
j_call: TRBJ2-1
v_call: TRBV7-3
clone_size: -
d_call: TRBD2

cdr3_nt: TGTGCCACCAGCAGAGATGTAAATCAGCCCCAGCATTTT
cdr3_aa: CATSRDVNQPQHF
j_call: TRBJ1-5
v_call: TRBV15
clone_size: -
d_call: -

cdr3_nt: TGTGCCAGCAGTGAAGCGCTACTCTATGGCTACACCTTC
cdr3_aa: CASSEALLYGYTF
j_call: TRBJ1-2
v_call: TRBV6-1
clone_size: -
d_call: -

cdr3_nt: TGTGCCAGCAGTGGTCACAGGAACACCGGGGAGCTGTTTTTT
cdr3_aa: CASSGHRNTGELFF
j_call: TRBJ2-2
v_call: TRBV2
clone_size: -
d_call: -

cdr3_nt: TGCGCCAGCAGCCAAGGTAATCAGCCCCAGCATTTT
cdr3_aa: CASSQGNQPQHF
j_call: TRBJ1-5
v_call: TRBV4-1
clone_size: few
d_call: -

cdr3_nt: TGTGCCAGCTCACCACAAGCGGGAGGTAGCACCGGGGAGCTGTTTTTT
cdr3_aa: CASSPQAGGSTGELFF
j_call: TRBJ2-2
v_call: TRBV18
clone_size: -
d_call: TRBD2

cdr3_nt: TGTGCCAGCTCACCACGGACAGGGGGCTCCTACGAGCAGTACTTC
cdr3_aa: CASSPRTGGSYEQYF
j_call: TRBJ2-7
v_call: TRBV18
clone_size: few
d_call: TRBD1

cdr3_nt: TGTGCCAGTAGTATCGGCAGGGGAACCTATAATTCACCCCTCCACTTT
cdr3_aa: CASSIGRGTYNSPLHF
j_call: TRBJ1-6
v_call: TRBV19
clone_size: -
d_call: -

cdr3_nt: TGTGCCATCCCTCCAGGGGGCACAGATACGCAGTATTTT
cdr3_aa: CAIPPGGTDTQYF
j_call: TRBJ2-3
v_call: TRBV10-3
clone_size: -
d_call: -

cdr3_nt: TGTGCCAGCACAGGGCAGAACTATGGCTACACCTTC
cdr3_aa: CASTGQNYGYTF
j_call: TRBJ1-2
v_call: TRBV6-5
clone_size: -
d_call: -

cdr3_nt: TGTGCCACCAGTGATCCCGGACTAGCGGGAGGGCGAGAGCAGTTCTTC
cdr3_aa: CATSDPGLAGGREQFF
j_call: TRBJ2-1
v_call: TRBV24-1
clone_size: few
d_call: TRBD2

cdr3_nt: TGTGCCAGCAGCAAACAACAGGGTTACAATGAGCAGTTCTTC
cdr3_aa: CASSKQQGYNEQFF
j_call: TRBJ2-1
v_call: TRBV7-2
clone_size: -
d_call: -

cdr3_nt: TGCGCCAGCAGCCAGCGGGACGGCTACTCCTACGAGCAGTACTTC
cdr3_aa: CASSQRDGYSYEQYF
j_call: TRBJ2-7
v_call: TRBV4-1
clone_size: -
d_call: -

cdr3_nt: TGTGCCAGCAGCGGACTAGCGGGTCTCGGGGAGCTGTTTTTT
cdr3_aa: CASSGLAGLGELFF
j_call: TRBJ2-2
v_call: TRBV9
clone_size: once
d_call: TRBD2

cdr3_nt: TGCGCCAGCAGCTTCCAGGGGCAGGGGATCTACGAGCAGTACTTC
cdr3_aa: CASSFQGQGIYEQYF
j_call: TRBJ2-7
v_call: TRBV5-1
clone_size: -
d_call: -

cdr3_nt: TGTGCCAGCAGCCAATCTGGGACGCCTGAAGCTTTCTTT
cdr3_aa: CASSQSGTPEAFF
j_call: TRBJ1-1
v_call: TRBV3-1/TRBV3-2
clone_size: -
d_call: -

cdr3_nt: TGTGCCAGCAGTGGGAGTCAGATTAACTATGGCTACACCTTC
cdr3_aa: CASSGSQINYGYTF
j_call: TRBJ1-2
v_call: TRBV2
clone_size: -
d_call: -

cdr3_nt: TGTGCCAGCAGCTTGGGCGCGCATACAGTGAACTATGGCTACACCTTC
cdr3_aa: CASSLGAHTVNYGYTF
j_call: TRBJ1-2
v_call: TRBV5-6
clone_size: -
d_call: -

cdr3_nt: TGTGCCAGCAGTGAACCGGGACCCAGCACCGGGGAGCTGTTTTTT
cdr3_aa: CASSEPGPSTGELFF
j_call: TRBJ2-2
v_call: TRBV6-1
clone_size: few
d_call: -

cdr3_nt: TGTGCCAGCAGTTTACGACAGGGGACAGATACGCAGTATTTT
cdr3_aa: CASSLRQGTDTQYF
j_call: TRBJ2-3
v_call: TRBV2
clone_size: -
d_call: TRBD1

cdr3_nt: TGTGCCAGCAGCCCCGGGCGGCAAGAGACCCAGTACTTC
cdr3_aa: CASSPGRQETQYF
j_call: TRBJ2-5
v_call: TRBV7-2
clone_size: -
d_call: -

cdr3_nt: TGTGCCAGCAGCTCGGGACAGACCTCCTACGAGCAGTACTTC
cdr3_aa: CASSSGQTSYEQYF
j_call: TRBJ2-7
v_call: TRBV3-1/TRBV3-2
clone_size: -
d_call: TRBD1

cdr3_nt: TGTGCCAGCAGTGAAGCGGGAGGGGGGCATCAGCCCCAGCATTTT
cdr3_aa: CASSEAGGGHQPQHF
j_call: TRBJ1-5
v_call: TRBV6-1
clone_size: few
d_call: -

cdr3_nt: TGTGCCAGCAGCTTCCAGGCGGACACAGATACGCAGTATTTT
cdr3_aa: CASSFQADTDTQYF
j_call: TRBJ2-3
v_call: TRBV5-8
clone_size: -
d_call: -

cdr3_nt: TGTGCCAGCAGCCAAGGCGGCAATGAGCAGTTCTTC
cdr3_aa: CASSQGGNEQFF
j_call: TRBJ2-1
v_call: TRBV3-1/TRBV3-2
clone_size: -
d_call: -

cdr3_nt: TGTGCCAGCAGCTTGTCCGGGACTGCCCCTTCGGATGAGCAGTTCTTC
cdr3_aa: CASSLSGTAPSDEQFF
j_call: TRBJ2-1
v_call: TRBV11-1
clone_size: -
d_call: -

cdr3_nt: TGCGCCAGCAGCAAAGTGGTCACAACTAATGAAAAACTGTTTTTT
cdr3_aa: CASSKVVTTNEKLFF
j_call: TRBJ1-4
v_call: TRBV4-1
clone_size: -
d_call: -